A selection of T cell receptor beta chains follows, all from one sample in a study of shared clonotypes between healthy human individuals. Method: immunoSEQ multiplex PCR; TCRdb's copy keeps in-frame clones and lacks some. Here the sample spans about 2 million clones, roughly 96% being singletons. The material sequenced was naive CD4+ T cells sorted from blood. These receptor sequences come from a young man in good health. The CDR3 runs from the conserved cysteine through the conserved F or W.

length	J	V	CDR3
14	TRBJ1-1	TRBV5-4	CASSLALGNTEAFF
18	TRBJ2-7	TRBV5-6	CASSLQTGLAGVSYEQYF
13	TRBJ1-4	TRBV2	CASSEAEGGGLFF
16	TRBJ1-1	TRBV6-5	CASSYWGSRTNTEAFF
14	TRBJ2-7	TRBV18	CASSPRATGYEQYF
16	TRBJ2-7	TRBV18	CASLKPKGTELNEQYF
13	TRBJ2-3	TRBV29-1	CSGRGLAADTQYF
13	TRBJ1-6	TRBV5-6	CASSLKPDSPLHF
14	TRBJ1-2	TRBV4-3	CASSHTDGQGGYTF
18	TRBJ2-1	TRBV30	CAWSSTRTGGRTYNEQFF
14	TRBJ2-7	TRBV5-1	CASSLTGSTYEQYF
14	TRBJ1-5	TRBV19	CATKGGRLTQPQHF
18	TRBJ2-6	TRBV7-8	CASSAYGQGYSGANVLTF
15	TRBJ2-7	TRBV11-2	CASSLAPGGYYEQYF
15	TRBJ1-4	TRBV5-4	CASSFVGGGDEKLFF
15	TRBJ1-4	TRBV6-5	CASSFLQGRDEKLFF
13	TRBJ2-7	TRBV10-3	CAIGLAGGYEQYF
15	TRBJ2-3	TRBV5-6	CASSLAGRVTDTQYF
15	TRBJ2-3	TRBV6-4	CASSDRPGGTDTQYF
12	TRBJ2-1	TRBV11-2	CASSLHMNEQFF
15	TRBJ1-5	TRBV7-2	CASSLDRVGNQPQHF
13	TRBJ2-1	TRBV6-5	CATRRAQYNEQFF
14	TRBJ2-5	TRBV5-1	CASTLLDSQETQYF
15	TRBJ2-1	TRBV5-6	CASSPRTSGRPWQFF
17	TRBJ1-6	TRBV4-1	CASSQDRGSWFNSPLHF
15	TRBJ2-1	TRBV28	CASSPHRAGVGEQFF
14	TRBJ2-7	TRBV6-5	CASSYFGASSEQYF
16	TRBJ2-7	TRBV7-6	CASSPGAKRGVYEQYF
15	TRBJ2-3	TRBV5-5	CASSRGGTGSDTQYF
14	TRBJ2-7	TRBV6-5	CASSYAAGSYEQYF